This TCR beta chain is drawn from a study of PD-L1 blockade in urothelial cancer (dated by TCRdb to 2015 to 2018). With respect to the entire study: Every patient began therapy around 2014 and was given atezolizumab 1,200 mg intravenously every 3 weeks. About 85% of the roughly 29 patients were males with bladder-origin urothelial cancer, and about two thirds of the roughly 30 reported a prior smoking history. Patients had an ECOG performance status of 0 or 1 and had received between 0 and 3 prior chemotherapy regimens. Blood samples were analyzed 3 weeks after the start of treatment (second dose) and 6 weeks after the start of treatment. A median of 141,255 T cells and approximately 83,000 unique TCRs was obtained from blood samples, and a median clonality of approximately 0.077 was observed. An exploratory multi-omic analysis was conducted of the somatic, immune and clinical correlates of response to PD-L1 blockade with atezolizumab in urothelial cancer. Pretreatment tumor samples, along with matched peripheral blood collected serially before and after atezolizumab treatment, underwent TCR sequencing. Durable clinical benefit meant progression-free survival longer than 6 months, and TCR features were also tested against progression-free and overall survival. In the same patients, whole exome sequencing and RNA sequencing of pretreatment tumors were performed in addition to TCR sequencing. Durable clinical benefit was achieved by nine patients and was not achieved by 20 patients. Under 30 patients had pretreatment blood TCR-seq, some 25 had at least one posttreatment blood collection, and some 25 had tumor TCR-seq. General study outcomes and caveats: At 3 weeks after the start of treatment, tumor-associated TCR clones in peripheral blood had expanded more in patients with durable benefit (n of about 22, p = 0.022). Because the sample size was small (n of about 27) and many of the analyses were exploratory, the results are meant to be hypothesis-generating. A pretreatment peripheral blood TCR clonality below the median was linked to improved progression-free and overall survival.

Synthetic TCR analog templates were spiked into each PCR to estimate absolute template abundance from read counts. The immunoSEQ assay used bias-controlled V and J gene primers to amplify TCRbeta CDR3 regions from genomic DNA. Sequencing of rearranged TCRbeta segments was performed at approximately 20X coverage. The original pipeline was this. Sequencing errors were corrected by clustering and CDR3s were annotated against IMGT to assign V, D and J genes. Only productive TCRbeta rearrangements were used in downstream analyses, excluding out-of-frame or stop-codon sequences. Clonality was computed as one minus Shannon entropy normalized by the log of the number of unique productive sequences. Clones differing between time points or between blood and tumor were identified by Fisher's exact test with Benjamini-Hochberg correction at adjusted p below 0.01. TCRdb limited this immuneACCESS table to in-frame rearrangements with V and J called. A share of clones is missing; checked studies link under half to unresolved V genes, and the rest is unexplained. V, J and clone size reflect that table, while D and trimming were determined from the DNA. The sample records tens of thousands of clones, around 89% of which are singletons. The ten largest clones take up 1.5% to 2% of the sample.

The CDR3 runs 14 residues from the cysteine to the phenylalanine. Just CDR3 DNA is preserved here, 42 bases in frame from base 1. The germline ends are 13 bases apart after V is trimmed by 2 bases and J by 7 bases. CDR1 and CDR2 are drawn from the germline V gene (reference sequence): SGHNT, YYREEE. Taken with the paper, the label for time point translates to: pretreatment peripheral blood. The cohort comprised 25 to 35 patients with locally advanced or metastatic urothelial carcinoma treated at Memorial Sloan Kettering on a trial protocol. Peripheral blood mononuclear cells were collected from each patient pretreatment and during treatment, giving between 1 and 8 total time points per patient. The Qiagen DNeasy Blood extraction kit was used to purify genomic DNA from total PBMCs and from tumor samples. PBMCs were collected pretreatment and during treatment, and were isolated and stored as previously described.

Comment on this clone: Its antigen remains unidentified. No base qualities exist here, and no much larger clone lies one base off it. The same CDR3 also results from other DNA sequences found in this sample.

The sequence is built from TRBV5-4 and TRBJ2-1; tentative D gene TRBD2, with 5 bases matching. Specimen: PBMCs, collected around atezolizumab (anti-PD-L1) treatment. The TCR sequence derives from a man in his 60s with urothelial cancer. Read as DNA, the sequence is TGTGCCAGCAGCTTAGGAGGAACCCGAAATGAGCAGTTCTTC. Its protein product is CASSLGGTRNEQFF. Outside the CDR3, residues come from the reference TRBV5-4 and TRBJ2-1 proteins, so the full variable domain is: ETGVTQSPTHLIKTRGQQVTLRCSSQSGHNTVSWYQQALGQGPQFIFQYYREEENGRGNFPPRFSGLQFPNYSSELNVNALELDDSALYLCASSLGGTRNEQFFGPGTRLTVL.